Listed here are 14 T cell receptor beta chains from one sample, sequenced in a study of T cell responses to AZD1222 COVID-19 vaccine. TCRdb's table, derived via immunoSEQ multiplex PCR, lists solely in-frame clones and lacks some. Here the sample spans 100,000 to 150,000 clones, 70% to 90% being singletons. The sample in question was peripheral blood, obtained on day 0 of AZD1222 vaccination. Receptor source: an adult in good health.

The chain links TRBV9 to TRBJ1-2, with a weak D call TRBD1 (5 bases). The CDR3 length is 15 residues. V lost 0 bases and J lost 4, with 13 bases in between. Per the germline V gene, CDR1 is SGDLS and CDR2 is YYNGEE. The CDR3 DNA follows: TGTGCCAGCAGCGTAGAAGGGCAGGGTGGCTATGGCTACACCTTC. This encodes CASSVEGQGGYGYTF.

The gene calls are TRBV10-3 and TRBJ1-1, with a weak D call TRBD1 (6 bases). Per germline, CDR1 ENHRY and CDR2 SYGVKD. The CDR3 runs 13 residues. The V end was cut by 7 bases, the J end by 5 bases, with 14 bases between. The CDR3 reads CAIMGRGSTEAFF. CDR3 sequence (DNA): TGTGCCATCATGGGCAGGGGTTCGACTGAAGCTTTCTTT.

The gene calls are TRBV18 and TRBJ1-3; 9 bases line up with TRBD1. Looked up from germline, CDR1 is KGHSH and CDR2 is LQKENI. Losses at the gene ends were 3 bases for V and 7 bases for J; bases not matched to a gene: 4. The CDR3 spans 14 residues. The CDR3, as DNA: TGTGCCAGCTCACCGGGACAGGGACAGAACACCATATATTTT. This codes for CASSPGQGQNTIYF.

The chain uses TRBV7-8 and TRBJ1-3, with unresolved D. Germline lookup yields CDR1 SGHVS and CDR2 FQNEAQ. V shed 2 bases and J shed 1 base, with 3 bases lying between them. This CDR3 is 13 amino acids long. CDR3 region: CASSLKSGNTIYF. The DNA of the CDR3 is TGTGCCAGCAGCTTAAAGTCTGGAAACACCATATATTTT.

This clone was picked up a small number of times. The chain has TRBV6-2 or TRBV6-3 and TRBJ1-1; D ambiguous. The V gene lost 2 bases and the J gene lost 10 bases, with 26 bases spanning the gap. Germline CDR1 MNHEY, CDR2 SVGEGT. The CDR3 consists of 17 residues. The CDR3, as DNA: TGTGCCAGCAGTTACAATCCGAGGCGGGGTTATCTGGTGGGAGCTTTCTTT. As protein: CASSYNPRRGYLVGAFF.

This sequence joins TRBV5-6 and TRBJ1-6; D is unresolved. In germline, CDR1 is SGHDT, CDR2 YYEEEE. The CDR3 extends over 15 amino acids. V was trimmed by 0 bases and J by 0 bases, leaving 4 bases between them. The CDR3 sequence: CASSLGSSYNSPLHF. As DNA, the CDR3 is TGTGCCAGCAGCTTGGGAAGCTCCTATAATTCACCCCTCCACTTT.

This clone has just a few counts. The gene calls are TRBV5-4 and TRBJ2-3, with D maybe TRBD2 (5 bases). V was trimmed by 1 base and J by 0 bases, leaving 6 bases between them. The CDR3 contains 14 residues. Germline V gives CDR1 SGHNT, CDR2 YYREEE (reference sequence). The CDR3 DNA reads as TGTGCCAGCAGCTTGCGGGGTAGCACAGATACGCAGTATTTT. It encodes CASSLRGSTDTQYF.

This clone has only one observation. The rearrangement joins TRBV19 to TRBJ2-1; tentatively, D is TRBD1 (6 bases). Per the germline V gene, CDR1 is LNHDA and CDR2 is SQIVND (reference sequence). V was cut by 4 bases and J by 8 bases, with 21 bases left in between. This CDR3 contains 16 residues. DNA of the CDR3: TGTGCCAGTAGTACCAACAGGGTGGATCGGAATTATGAGCAGTTCTTC. This encodes CASSTNRVDRNYEQFF. Full variable domain (outside the CDR3, taken from reference TRBV19 and TRBJ2-1): DGGITQSPKYLFRKEGQNVTLSCEQNLNHDAMYWYRQDPGQGLRLIYYSQIVNDFQKGDIAEGYSVSREKKESFPLTVTSAQKNPTAFYLCASSTNRVDRNYEQFFGPGTRLTVL.

This chain connects TRBV18 to TRBJ2-7; D unclear. The CDR3 covers 14 residues. V was clipped by 5 bases and J by 2 bases, with 13 bases between them. CDR1 KGHSH and CDR2 LQKENI come from the germline V gene. The CDR3 region has the DNA TGTGCCAGCTCAGGTGTGCTAGAAACCTACGAGCAGTACTTC. This translates into CASSGVLETYEQYF.

This clone came up a few times. The chain uses TRBV19 and TRBJ1-1; 9 positions match TRBD1. The trim removed 1 base at V and 1 base at J, leaving 10 bases unmatched. CDR3 length: 18 amino acids. Germline-derived CDR1 and CDR2 are LNHDA and SQIVND (reference sequence). For the CDR3, the DNA is TGTGCCAGTAGTATAGGCACCCCGGGACAGGGTTGGAACACTGAAGCTTTCTTT. Translation: CASSIGTPGQGWNTEAFF. Full variable domain (remainder filled in from reference TRBV19 and TRBJ1-1): DGGITQSPKYLFRKEGQNVTLSCEQNLNHDAMYWYRQDPGQGLRLIYYSQIVNDFQKGDIAEGYSVSREKKESFPLTVTSAQKNPTAFYLCASSIGTPGQGWNTEAFFGQGTRLTVV.

The chain couples TRBV19 to TRBJ2-7; weak D call: TRBD2 (6 bases). The CDR3 is 15 amino acids. V lost 7 bases to trimming and J lost 3 bases, with 19 bases between them. Germline CDR1 is LNHDA and CDR2 is SQIVND (reference sequence). CDR3 amino acids: CASTLSAGSSYEQYF. DNA of the CDR3: TGTGCCAGTACATTGTCGGCGGGATCGAGCTACGAGCAGTACTTC.

This clone was seen just once. The chain links TRBV30 to TRBJ1-2; 7 bases fit TRBD1. This CDR3 has 14 residues. Germline CDR1 reads GTSNPN; CDR2 reads SVGIG (reference sequence). J was trimmed by 2 bases and V by 0 bases; bases with no gene match: 3. CDR3 in amino acids: CAWSVKGANYGYTF. The DNA of the CDR3 is TGTGCCTGGAGTGTTAAGGGGGCGAACTATGGCTACACCTTC.

This clone has a single count. This chain joins TRBV4-3 and TRBJ2-5, with 10 bases matching TRBD2. Germline V gene lookup returns CDR1 LGHNA and CDR2 YSLEER. The ends lost 0 bases at V and 4 bases at J; junction bases unmatched: 14. The CDR3 sequence is 19 residues long. The CDR3 spells CASSQEFLAGDDSRETQYF. The CDR3 DNA follows: TGCGCCAGCAGCCAAGAATTCCTAGCGGGGGATGATTCGAGAGAGACCCAGTACTTC.

The chain recombines TRBV5-5 with TRBJ2-7, with a weak D call TRBD2 (5 bases). Germline CDR1 and CDR2: SGHKS and YYEKEE (reference sequence). CDR3 length: 15 residues. V was cut by 2 bases and J by 3 bases, with 15 bases left in between. For the CDR3, the DNA is TGTGCCAGCAGCTTCCTTGGGAGCGGTTACTACGAGCAGTACTTC. Protein: CASSFLGSGYYEQYF.